The next 25 T cell receptor beta chains were all read from a single sample in a study of blood T cells in healthy people across ages. Alongside a J-beta primer mix, a sample-barcoded 5' primer served in a second PCR lasting roughly 6 to 11 cycles. TCRdb reanalysed the 5' RACE reads using MiXCR and keeps one entry per CDR3 protein. There are under 2 million distinct CDR3 sequences in the sample; about 31% occur only once, and approximately 10% lies in the top ten. Sequencing was performed on blood. The source of these receptors is a woman between 25 and 40 years old in good health.

Only a few counts were recorded for this clonotype. The junction departs from germline at one end; a sequencing error may be responsible. CDR3 sequence: CANSRSGPTGELFF. DNA for the CDR3: TGCGCCAACAGCCGTTCCGGGCCCACCGGGGAGCTGTTTTTT. The V call is TRBV4-1, the J call TRBJ2-2, with D unclear. The V gene's germline CDR1 is MGHRA and CDR2 YSYEKL. The CDR3 has 14 residues.

This clonotype has ten or more counts. V is TRBV20-1 and J is TRBJ2-7; maybe TRBD1 (6 bases). There are 12 residues in the CDR3. CDR1 is DFQATT and CDR2 is SNEGSKA in the germline V gene (reference sequence). Trimming took off 6 bases at V and 4 bases at J, with 13 bases between the two ends. CDR3 bases: TGCAGTGCCCCGTACAGGGTTTACGAGCAGTACTTC. This codes for CSAPYRVYEQYF.

The chain couples TRBV3-1 to TRBJ1-2; D unclear. V was trimmed by 0 bases and J by 4 bases, leaving 9 bases between them. CDR3 length: 14 amino acids. Germline CDR1 LGHDT, CDR2 YNNKEL (reference sequence). CDR3 sequence (DNA): TGTGCCAGCAGCCAAGAGCGACGGACCTATGGCTACACCTTC. This translates into CASSQERRTYGYTF.

The rearrangement links TRBV29-1 to TRBJ2-3; 9 positions agree with TRBD1. The CDR3 extends over 14 amino acids. In germline, CDR1 is SQVTM, CDR2 ANQGSEA. J gave up 2 bases and V 5 bases, and 5 bases lay outside the gene matches. The CDR3 spells CSVNYRGLTDTQYF. The CDR3 DNA reads TGCAGCGTTAACTACAGGGGGCTCACAGATACGCAGTATTTT.

This chain links TRBV5-1 with TRBJ2-1, with a tentative D call TRBD1 (6 bases). Germline V gene sequence: CDR1 SGHRS, CDR2 YFSETQ. This CDR3 comprises 15 residues. V lost 0 bases to trimming and J lost 7 bases, with 14 bases between them. The CDR3 nucleotides are TGCGCCAGCAGCTTGGAACAGGGTCGTTTAAATGAGCAGTTCTTC. Translated, it gives CASSLEQGRLNEQFF.

This clonotype was counted ten times or more. The V and J genes are TRBV9 and TRBJ2-1; 8 bases are a match to TRBD2. The CDR3 is 14 amino acids. The germline V gene has CDR1 SGDLS and CDR2 YYNGEE. V lost 3 bases to trimming and J lost 4 bases; unmatched junction nucleotides: 3. DNA for the CDR3: TGTGCCAGCAGCGCCGGGACTAGTTACAATGAGCAGTTCTTC. Translation: CASSAGTSYNEQFF.

The CDR3 DNA sequence: TGCGCCAGCAGCCAGACAGGGACGGGGTATTGCTACACCTTC. This gives the protein CASSQTGTGYCYTF. The rearrangement uses TRBV4-1 and TRBJ1-2, with 7 bases matching TRBD1. This CDR3 has 14 amino acids. Trimming cost V 3 bases and J 9 bases; bases outside gene matches: 10. Germline lookup yields CDR1 MGHRA and CDR2 YSYEKL.

This chain links TRBV4-1 with TRBJ2-3; 8 bases agree with TRBD2. Germline V lookup: CDR1 MGHRA, CDR2 YSYEKL. The CDR3 spans 18 residues. V lost 1 base to trimming and J lost 2 bases; unmatched junction nucleotides: 11. The CDR3 sequence is CASSQAHRAGGNTDTQYF. The CDR3, as DNA: TGCGCCAGCAGCCAAGCCCACCGCGCGGGGGGCAACACAGATACGCAGTATTTT.

Only a few counts were recorded for this clonotype. The chain carries TRBV28 and TRBJ2-4; TRBD2 agrees at 7 bases. The closer fit of TRBJ2-7 to the DNA end suggests the J call may be wrong. In germline, CDR1 is MDHEN, CDR2 SYDVKM. This CDR3 spans 15 amino acids. The CDR3 DNA reads TGTGCCAGCAGTCTTGGGCGGGAGAGTCTATACGAGCAGTACTTC. Translated, it gives CASSLGRESLYEQYF.

This clonotype was seen at least ten times. The chain has TRBV9 and TRBJ2-1; TRBD2 matches at 8 bases. Trimming took 5 bases from V and 1 from J; bases not matched to a gene: 2. Germline loops: CDR1 SGDLS, CDR2 YYNGEE. The CDR3 contains 14 residues. This CDR3 reads CASSGGGSYNEQFF. The CDR3 nucleotides are TGTGCCAGCAGTGGCGGGGGGTCCTACAATGAGCAGTTCTTC.

This chain links TRBV12-3 or TRBV12-4 with TRBJ2-3, with 9 bases matching TRBD2. The CDR3 runs 20 residues. Trimming removed 3 bases from V and 6 bases from J; junction bases left unmatched: 22. As DNA, the CDR3 is TGTGCCAGCAGTTTGTCGGGGATTGTGTTAGCGGGGGCCAGCAAGGATACGCAGTATTTT. It specifies CASSLSGIVLAGASKDTQYF.

This clonotype was observed a few times. This chain links TRBV7-9 with TRBJ2-7, with a weak D call TRBD2 (6 bases). The V and J ends lost 4 bases and 6 bases respectively, with 7 bases between them. The CDR3 contains 11 residues. CDR1 SEHNR and CDR2 FQNEAQ come from the germline V gene (reference sequence). The CDR3 nucleotides are TGTGCCAGCAGCTCGGAGGGCGAGCAGTACTTC. Its protein is CASSSEGEQYF. The whole variable domain, remainder taken from reference TRBV7-9 and TRBJ2-7, is DTGVSQNPRHKITKRGQNVTFRCDPISEHNRLYWYRQTLGQGPEFLTYFQNEAQLEKSRLLSDRFSAERPKGSFSTLEIQRTEQGDSAMYLCASSSEGEQYFGPGTRLTVT.

The J gene is TRBJ1-1, the V gene TRBV18, with 9 bases identical to TRBD1. V trimming: 4 bases; J trimming: 4 bases; junction bases outside the gene matches: 7. Germline assignment: CDR1 KGHSH and CDR2 LQKENI. This CDR3 spans 15 amino acids. The CDR3 DNA reads TGTGCCAGCTCACGTTCCGGGACAGGGACCACTGAAGCTTTCTTT. Protein: CASSRSGTGTTEAFF.

In this sample, this clonotype turned up many times. This sequence joins TRBV7-9 and TRBJ2-3; the D is unclear. The V gene's germline CDR1 is SEHNR and CDR2 FQNEAQ (reference sequence). The CDR3 is made up of 16 amino acids. V was pared by 5 bases and J by 4 bases, with 19 bases between. The CDR3 nucleotides are TGTGCCAGCAGCCCCCTTCTTGGCGGCGTCCCAGATACGCAGTATTTT. Translation: CASSPLLGGVPDTQYF. The full variable domain, its missing parts supplied by reference TRBV7-9 and TRBJ2-3, is DTGVSQNPRHKITKRGQNVTFRCDPISEHNRLYWYRQTLGQGPEFLTYFQNEAQLEKSRLLSDRFSAERPKGSFSTLEIQRTEQGDSAMYLCASSPLLGGVPDTQYFGPGTRLTVL.

The chain couples TRBV6-5 to TRBJ1-5; the D gene is possibly TRBD1 (6 bases). Germline V gives CDR1 MNHEY, CDR2 SVGAGI. CDR3 length: 13 residues. V was trimmed by 7 bases and J by 3 bases, leaving 10 bases between them. CDR3 region: CASTQGYNQPQHF. The CDR3 nucleotides read TGTGCCAGCACCCAGGGGTACAATCAGCCCCAGCATTTT.

This clonotype was picked up one time. The rearrangement uses TRBV20-1 and TRBJ1-5; D may be TRBD1 (5 bases). The V end lost 5 bases, the J end lost 0 bases, and 14 bases lay between the germline ends. Germline CDR1 reads DFQATT; CDR2 reads SNEGSKA (reference sequence). The length of the CDR3 is 15 residues. Here the CDR3 reads CSAPREGLSNQPQHF. CDR3 DNA: TGCAGTGCTCCTAGGGAGGGACTTAGCAATCAGCCCCAGCATTTT.

The table lists this clonotype with a few counts. The CDR3 DNA reads as TGTGCCAGCAGTTCTATTCCGGGACAGTACAATGAGCAGTTCTTC. It encodes CASSSIPGQYNEQFF. The chain joins TRBV12-3 or TRBV12-4 to TRBJ2-1; 7 nucleotides agree with TRBD1. The ends lost 4 bases at V and 4 bases at J; junction bases unmatched: 7. This CDR3 region has 15 residues.

V gene TRBV13 combines with J gene TRBJ2-3; no reliable D call. Trimming took off 1 base at V and 0 bases at J, with 11 bases between the two ends. This CDR3 comprises 16 residues. Germline V CDR1 and CDR2: PRHDT, FYEKMQ (reference sequence). The CDR3, as DNA: TGTGCCAGCAGCTTAGAGGGCCGTTTTAGCACAGATACGCAGTATTTT. Translation: CASSLEGRFSTDTQYF.

This clonotype was detected only a few times. The genes are TRBV7-9 and TRBJ2-1; 10 nucleotides align to TRBD2. V lost 3 bases, J lost 6 bases, and 5 bases stayed unmatched. This CDR3 has 15 amino acids. Germline lookup yields CDR1 SEHNR and CDR2 FQNEAQ (reference sequence). The CDR3: CASSFGPSGSNEQFF. The CDR3 nucleotides read TGTGCCAGCAGCTTTGGGCCTAGCGGGAGCAATGAGCAGTTCTTC.

V gene TRBV2 combines with J gene TRBJ1-2, with 9 bases identical to TRBD1. Per germline, CDR1 SNHLY and CDR2 FYNNEI. Losses at the gene ends were 8 bases for V and 6 bases for J; bases not matched to a gene: 10. The CDR3 is made up of 14 amino acids. The DNA for the CDR3 is TGTGCCAGCCGCGGACAGGGGAATGTTGATGGCTACACCTTC. This encodes CASRGQGNVDGYTF.

CDR3 loop: CACGWTADYEQYF. CDR3 nucleotides: TGTGCCTGTGGGTGGACGGCCGACTACGAGCAGTACTTC. The chain is built from TRBV6-1 and TRBJ2-7; D call uncertain. The germline V gene has CDR1 MNHNS and CDR2 SASEGT. This CDR3 contains 13 residues. The V end was cut by 11 bases, the J end by 3 bases, with 17 bases between.

This clonotype came up a few times. V is TRBV4-2 and J is TRBJ1-1; tentatively, D is TRBD1 (5 bases). V was cut by 4 bases and J by 2 bases, with 11 bases left in between. The CDR3 totals 14 residues. The germline CDR1 and CDR2 sequences are LGHNA and YNFKEQ. CDR3 loop: CASSPRTTNTEAFF. CDR3 DNA: TGTGCCAGCAGCCCTCGGACAACTAACACTGAAGCTTTCTTT.

V gene TRBV3-1 combines with J gene TRBJ2-1; D is unresolved. Germline V gene lookup returns CDR1 LGHDT and CDR2 YNNKEL (reference sequence). Deletions cut 4 bases from V and 6 bases from J, with 10 bases between. The CDR3 extends over 13 amino acids. The CDR3 coding sequence is TGTGCCAGCAGCCCTTACTTCGGCAATGAGCAGTTCTTC. Translation gives CASSPYFGNEQFF.

This clonotype was seen a few times. The rearrangement joins TRBV6-1 to TRBJ2-2; D unresolved. Trimming removed 2 bases at V and 5 bases at J, with 15 bases between. CDR1 MNHNS and CDR2 SASEGT come from the germline V gene. The CDR3 is 16 residues long. CDR3 DNA: TGTGCCAGCAGTGAACCGCCTACGCTAGGGACCGGGGAGCTGTTTTTT. Translating gives CASSEPPTLGTGELFF.

This chain joins TRBV30 and TRBJ2-7, with D possibly called TRBD1 or TRBD2 (5 bases each). The germline V and J ends were trimmed by 3 bases and 8 bases, with 8 bases remaining between them. CDR3 length equals 10 residues. Germline lookup yields CDR1 GTSNPN and CDR2 SVGIG (reference sequence). CDR3 coding DNA: TGTGCCTGGAGGGGGGTTCAGCAGTACTTC. Residues: CAWRGVQQYF. The full variable domain, in which reference TRBV30 and TRBJ2-7 provide the parts outside the CDR3, is SQTIHQWPATLVQPVGSPLSLECTVEGTSNPNLYWYRQAAGRGLQLLFYSVGIGQISSEVPQNLSASRPQDRQFILSSKKLLLSDSGFYLCAWRGVQQYFGPGTRLTVT.